The 19 T cell receptor beta chains given below trace back to one sample, sequenced in a study of CD8 T cells in Susac syndrome (dated by TCRdb to between 2019 and 2020). Library generation was performed with the immunoSEQ multiplex PCR assay. RNA was extracted using the RNeasy kit, and 0.5 to 1 microgram was reverse transcribed with random hexamers. TCRdb cleaned the public reads at Q25 with fastp, built clones with MiXCR and kept in-frame beta chains. CDR3 protein duplicates are merged, each entry listing the most common genes and DNA. This sample comprises about 180,000 distinct CDR3 sequences, roughly 94% of them detected only once. The ten largest clones take up 0.099% of the sample. Sequencing input: CD4+ T cells from PBMCs. These receptors all come from a human donor with Susac syndrome.

The V call is TRBV10-3, the J call TRBJ2-1, with 10 bases aligning to TRBD2. CDR1 is ENHRY and CDR2 is SYGVKD in the germline V gene. Unmatched junction bases numbered 9, after V lost 6 bases and J lost 7 bases. This CDR3 comprises 15 residues. CDR3 amino acids: CAIRPSGGAGNEQFF. DNA for the CDR3: TGTGCCATCAGACCTAGCGGGGGCGCGGGGAATGAGCAGTTCTTC.

The chain links TRBV11-3 to TRBJ2-1, with D possibly being TRBD1 or TRBD2 (5 bases each). Per the germline V gene, CDR1 is SGHNT and CDR2 is YENEEA. The V end was cut by 0 bases, the J end by 1 base, with 16 bases between. The CDR3 is 18 residues long. CDR3 DNA: TGTGCCAGCAGCTTAGATAGTTGGGGGAGTGGATCCTACAATGAGCAGTTCTTC. Translating gives CASSLDSWGSGSYNEQFF.

The V call is TRBV20-1, the J call TRBJ1-2; 7 positions match TRBD1. The CDR3 contains 15 residues. CDR1 and CDR2 (germline): DFQATT, SNEGSKA (reference sequence). J lost 4 bases, V lost 1 base, and 9 bases had no gene match. CDR3 region: CSARAIGQDIYGYTF. In DNA form, the CDR3 reads TGCAGTGCTAGAGCTATTGGACAGGATATCTATGGCTACACCTTC.

The V call is TRBV12-3 or TRBV12-4, the J call TRBJ1-5; TRBD1 aligns across 12 bases. This CDR3 spans 15 amino acids. V lost 5 bases to trimming and J lost 6 bases; unmatched junction nucleotides: 5. In nucleotides, the CDR3 is TGTGCCAGCAGTCCGGGACAGGGGGCAAGTCAGCCCCAGCATTTT. Its translation: CASSPGQGASQPQHF.

This clonotype was seen just once. The J gene is TRBJ2-1, the V gene TRBV10-3; D unresolved. The CDR3 is 12 residues long. The V gene lost 2 bases and the J gene lost 5 bases, with 4 bases spanning the gap. In germline, CDR1 is ENHRY, CDR2 SYGVKD. CDR3: CAISEKDNEQFF. The CDR3 nucleotides are TGTGCCATCAGTGAGAAAGACAATGAGCAGTTCTTC.

This chain joins TRBV7-8 and TRBJ2-1; 13 bases fit TRBD2. Losses at the gene ends were 3 bases for V and 5 bases for J; bases not matched to a gene: 4. The CDR3 runs to 16 residues. Per germline, CDR1 SGHVS and CDR2 FQNEAQ. The CDR3, as DNA: TGTGCCAGCAGCTTCCTGACTAGCGGGAGGAACAATGAGCAGTTCTTC. Translation gives CASSFLTSGRNNEQFF. The whole variable domain, remainder taken from reference TRBV7-8 and TRBJ2-1, is GAGVSQSPRYKVAKRGQDVALRCDPISGHVSLFWYQQALGQGPEFLTYFQNEAQLDKSGLPSDRFFAERPEGSVSTLKIQRTQQEDSAVYLCASSFLTSGRNNEQFFGPGTRLTVL.

The V call is TRBV20-1, the J call TRBJ1-5; D gene ambiguous. Germline values: CDR1 DFQATT, CDR2 SNEGSKA (reference sequence). Trimming pared 0 bases from V and 7 bases from J, leaving 13 bases between. The CDR3 contains 14 residues. In DNA, the CDR3 is TGCAGTGCTAGAGATAATTCGGGGAACCAGCCCCAGCATTTT. Translated: CSARDNSGNQPQHF.

The rearrangement links TRBV29-1 to TRBJ2-7; 7 bases line up with TRBD2. Trimming took 4 bases from V and 2 from J; bases not matched to a gene: 5. Germline V gives CDR1 SQVTM, CDR2 ANQGSEA. The CDR3 contains 13 residues. In DNA form, the CDR3 reads TGCAGCGTTGGAAAGCGGGACCCCTACGAGCAGTACTTC. This gives the protein CSVGKRDPYEQYF.

The chain has TRBV5-4 and TRBJ2-6; 8 bases agree with TRBD1. This CDR3 spans 17 amino acids. Germline trimming cut 4 bases from V and 2 bases from J; bases unmatched to any gene: 8. The V gene's germline CDR1 is SGHNT and CDR2 YYREEE (reference sequence). CDR3 amino acids: CASSPRTGNAGANVLTF. CDR3 nucleotide sequence: TGTGCCAGCAGCCCCCGGACAGGGAACGCTGGGGCCAACGTCCTGACTTTC.

J is TRBJ2-7 and V is TRBV4-2; 8 nucleotides align to TRBD1. Per germline, CDR1 LGHNA and CDR2 YNFKEQ. The ends lost 1 base at V and 4 bases at J; junction bases unmatched: 9. The CDR3 extends over 16 amino acids. The CDR3 nucleotides are TGTGCCAGCAGCCAAGCCCCCGGACAGGGCGGGTACGAGCAGTACTTC. Translated: CASSQAPGQGGYEQYF.

This clonotype was observed a single time. The CDR3 nucleotides read TGTGCCAGCAGACCCCAAAACTCCTACGAGCAGTACTTC. Translating gives CASRPQNSYEQYF. The J gene is TRBJ2-7, the V gene TRBV25-1; D is unresolved. Germline CDR1 and CDR2: MGHDK and SYGVNS. The CDR3 covers 13 residues. With 6 bases removed from V and 0 bases from J, the gap between germline ends came to 9 bases.

The chain employs TRBV20-1 and TRBJ1-3; D remains ambiguous. The germline gives CDR1 DFQATT, CDR2 SNEGSKA (reference sequence). The CDR3 spans 16 residues. Between the trimmed V and J ends, which lost 3 bases and 0 bases, there was a span of 15 bases. The CDR3 protein is CSASSSHLSSGNTIYF. Here the CDR3 DNA reads TGCAGTGCTAGTTCCAGCCATCTCAGCTCTGGAAACACCATATATTTT.

This chain uses TRBV28 with TRBJ1-2; D remains unclear. Germline V CDR1 and CDR2: MDHEN, SYDVKM. The length of the CDR3 is 13 residues. Trimming pared 3 bases from V and 5 bases from J, leaving 10 bases between. This chain's CDR3 is CASSFPHPYGYTF. The CDR3 bases are TGTGCCAGCAGTTTCCCTCATCCATATGGCTACACCTTC.

The chain employs TRBV4-1 and TRBJ1-4, with 9 bases lining up with TRBD1. J lost 8 bases, V lost 0 bases, and 13 bases had no gene match. This CDR3 contains 18 residues. The germline V gene encodes CDR1 MGHRA and CDR2 YSYEKL. In DNA form, the CDR3 reads TGCGCCAGCAGCCAAGACTTTGTAGGGGACAGGGTCAGAGAAAAACTGTTTTTT. Protein sequence: CASSQDFVGDRVREKLFF.

This clonotype was observed a single time. The rearrangement links TRBV6-2 or TRBV6-3 to TRBJ2-2; TRBD2 matches at 8 bases. There are 15 residues in the CDR3. Per the germline V gene, CDR1 is MNHEY and CDR2 is SVGEGT. V trimming: 4 bases; J trimming: 4 bases; junction bases outside the gene matches: 5. The CDR3 protein is CASSSRGGRTGELFF. In nucleotides, the CDR3 is TGTGCCAGCAGTTCTCGCGGGGGGCGCACCGGGGAGCTGTTTTTT.

This chain joins TRBV11-2 and TRBJ2-4; D unclear. Germline CDR1 reads SGHAT; CDR2 reads FQNNGV. CDR3 size: 15 residues. Trimming took 5 bases from V and 0 from J, leaving 11 bases between them. The CDR3 spells CASSGPTVAKNIQYF. DNA of the CDR3: TGTGCCAGCAGCGGCCCGACGGTAGCCAAAAACATTCAGTACTTC.

V is TRBV6-5 and J is TRBJ1-1; D unclear. V lost 5 bases, J lost 8 bases, and 9 bases lay in between. CDR3 size: 11 residues. CDR1 and CDR2 (germline): MNHEY, SVGAGI. CDR3 sequence: CASSRGEEAFF. DNA for the CDR3: TGTGCCAGCAGTCGCGGCGAGGAAGCTTTCTTT.

The chain recombines TRBV19 with TRBJ1-4; 7 nucleotides line up with TRBD1. With V trimmed by 8 bases and J by 8 bases, 11 bases remained unmatched. Germline V gives CDR1 LNHDA, CDR2 SQIVND (reference sequence). The CDR3 runs 14 residues. The CDR3, as DNA: TGTGCCAGTGGTCGAGGGGGCCTAGGAGAAAAACTGTTTTTT. It specifies CASGRGGLGEKLFF.

In nucleotides, the CDR3 is TGTGCCTGGAGTGGAACCTTTAATCAGCCCCAGCATTTT. It yields the protein CAWSGTFNQPQHF. The V gene is TRBV30, the J gene TRBJ1-5; D not resolved. The V gene lost 1 base and the J gene lost 4 bases, with 8 bases spanning the gap. Per the germline V gene, CDR1 is GTSNPN and CDR2 is SVGIG (reference sequence). The CDR3 sequence is 13 residues long.